Sequencing of this T cell receptor beta chain was carried out in a study of blood T cell repertoires in COVID-19. In assigning cohorts, the study relied on participant-reported clinical history. Germline CDR1 is SGDLS and CDR2 is YYNGEE. V dropped 3 bases and J dropped 5; count of bases not matched to a gene: 10. The CDR3 extends over 16 amino acids. Measured with immunoSEQ multiplex PCR; TCRdb has only the in-frame clones, and not every one. The data hold around 200,000 clones, with around 88% observed a single time. The TCR was taken from a man aged 40-49 years with acute COVID-19. The specimen sequenced was PBMCs or T cells enriched from blood (not recorded which). This chain uses TRBV9 with TRBJ2-3; 9 bases are a match to TRBD2. CDR3 coding DNA: TGTGCCAGCAGCGAAGTCTTAGCGGGGGAGAGAGATACGCAGTATTTT. Translated, it gives CASSEVLAGERDTQYF.